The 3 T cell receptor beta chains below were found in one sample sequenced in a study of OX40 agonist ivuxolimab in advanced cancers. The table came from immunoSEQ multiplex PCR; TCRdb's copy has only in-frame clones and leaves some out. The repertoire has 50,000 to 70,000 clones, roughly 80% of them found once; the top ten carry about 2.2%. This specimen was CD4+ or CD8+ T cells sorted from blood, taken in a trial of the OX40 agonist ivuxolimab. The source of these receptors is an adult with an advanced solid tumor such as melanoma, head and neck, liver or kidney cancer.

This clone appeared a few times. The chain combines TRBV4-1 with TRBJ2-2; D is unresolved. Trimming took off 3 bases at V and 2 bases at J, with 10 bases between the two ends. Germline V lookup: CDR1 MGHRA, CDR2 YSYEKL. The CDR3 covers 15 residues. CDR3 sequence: CASSHRELNTGELFF. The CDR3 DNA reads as TGCGCCAGCAGCCATAGAGAACTAAACACCGGGGAGCTGTTTTTT.

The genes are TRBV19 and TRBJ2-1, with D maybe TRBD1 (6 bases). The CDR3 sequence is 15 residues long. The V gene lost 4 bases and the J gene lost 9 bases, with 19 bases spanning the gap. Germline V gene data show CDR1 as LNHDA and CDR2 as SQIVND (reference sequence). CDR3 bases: TGTGCCAGTAGTAATAGGGCAGGGGATGTGAGTGAGCAGTTCTTC. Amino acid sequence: CASSNRAGDVSEQFF.

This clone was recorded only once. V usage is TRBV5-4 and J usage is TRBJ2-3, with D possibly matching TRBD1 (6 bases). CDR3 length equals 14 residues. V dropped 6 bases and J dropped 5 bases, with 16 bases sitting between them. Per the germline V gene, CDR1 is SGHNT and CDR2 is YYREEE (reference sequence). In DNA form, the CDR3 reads TGTGCCAGCATGACACAGGGCGTTATAGATACGCAGTATTTT. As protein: CASMTQGVIDTQYF. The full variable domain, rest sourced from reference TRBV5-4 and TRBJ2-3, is ETGVTQSPTHLIKTRGQQVTLRCSSQSGHNTVSWYQQALGQGPQFIFQYYREEENGRGNFPPRFSGLQFPNYSSELNVNALELDDSALYLCASMTQGVIDTQYFGPGTRLTVL.